The present entry profiles one T cell receptor (beta chain) with its context. This sample was included in a study of blood T cell repertoires in COVID-19. In the authors' workflow: Nucleated cell counts were estimated from reference gene primer amplification. The repertoire was sequenced with immunoSEQ multiplex PCR; TCRdb's copy has only in-frame clones and lacks some. The V and J calls and clone size come from that table; D and trimming were worked out from the DNA. The sample lists 150,000 to 200,000 clones, about 80% occurring once. The origin of this receptor is a woman of 80 years or more with acute or convalescent COVID-19. Source material: peripheral blood.

The CDR3 region is CAWSVLPFSFRGTEAFF. As DNA, the CDR3 is TGTGCCTGGAGTGTACTCCCTTTTTCGTTTAGGGGGACTGAAGCTTTCTTT. The V call is TRBV30, the J call TRBJ1-1, with a weak D call TRBD1 (6 bases). Trimming pared 0 bases from V and 5 bases from J, leaving 22 bases between. There are 17 residues in the CDR3. CDR1 and CDR2 from the germline V gene are GTSNPN and SVGIG (reference sequence).